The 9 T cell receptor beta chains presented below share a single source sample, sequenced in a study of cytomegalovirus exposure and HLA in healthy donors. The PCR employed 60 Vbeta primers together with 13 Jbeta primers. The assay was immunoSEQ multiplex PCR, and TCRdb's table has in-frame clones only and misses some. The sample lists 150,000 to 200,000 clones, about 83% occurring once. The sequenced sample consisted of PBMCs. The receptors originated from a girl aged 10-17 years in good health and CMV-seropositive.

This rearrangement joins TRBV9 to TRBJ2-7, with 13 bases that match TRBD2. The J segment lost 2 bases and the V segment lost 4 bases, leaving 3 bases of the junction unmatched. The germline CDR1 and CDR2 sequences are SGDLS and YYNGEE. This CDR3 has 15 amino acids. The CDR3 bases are TGTGCCAGCAGCCTCACTAGCGGGGGGGCCTACGAGCAGTACTTC. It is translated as CASSLTSGGAYEQYF.

CDR3 DNA: TGCGCCAGCAGCCGCGGGACAGGGGCCTTCACTGAAGCTTTCTTT. This gives the protein CASSRGTGAFTEAFF. The gene calls are TRBV5-1 and TRBJ1-1, with 10 positions matching TRBD1. The germline V gene has CDR1 SGHRS and CDR2 YFSETQ. Trimming removed 4 bases from V and 4 bases from J; junction bases left unmatched: 7. The CDR3 spans 15 residues. Together with reference TRBV5-1 and TRBJ1-1, the CDR3 gives the full variable domain: KAGVTQTPRYLIKTRGQQVTLSCSPISGHRSVSWYQQTPGQGLQFLFEYFSETQRNKGNFPGRFSGRQFSNSRSEMNVSTLELGDSALYLCASSRGTGAFTEAFFGQGTRLTVV.

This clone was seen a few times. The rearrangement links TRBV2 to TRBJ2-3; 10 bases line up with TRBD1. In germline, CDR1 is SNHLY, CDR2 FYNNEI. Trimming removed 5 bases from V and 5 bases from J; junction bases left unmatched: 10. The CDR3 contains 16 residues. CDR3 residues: CASSTGTGVQIDTQYF. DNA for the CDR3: TGTGCCAGCAGTACTGGGACAGGGGTTCAGATAGATACGCAGTATTTT. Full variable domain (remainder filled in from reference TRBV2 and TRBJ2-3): EPEVTQTPSHQVTQMGQEVILRCVPISNHLYFYWYRQILGQKVEFLVSFYNNEISEKSEIFDDQFSVERPDGSNFTLKIRSTKLEDSAMYFCASSTGTGVQIDTQYFGPGTRLTVL.

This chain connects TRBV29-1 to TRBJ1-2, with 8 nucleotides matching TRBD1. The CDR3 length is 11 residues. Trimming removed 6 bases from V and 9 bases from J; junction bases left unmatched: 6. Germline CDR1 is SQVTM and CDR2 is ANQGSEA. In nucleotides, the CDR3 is TGCAGCGTCGAGCAGGGGGCTAGCTACACCTTC. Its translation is CSVEQGASYTF.

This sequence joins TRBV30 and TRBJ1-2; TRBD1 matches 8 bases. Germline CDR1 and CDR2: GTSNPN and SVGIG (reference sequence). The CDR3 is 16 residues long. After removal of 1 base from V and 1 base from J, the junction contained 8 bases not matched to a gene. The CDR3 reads CAWSDRGNRVNYGYTF. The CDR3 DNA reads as TGTGCCTGGAGTGACAGGGGGAACCGAGTTAACTATGGCTACACCTTC.

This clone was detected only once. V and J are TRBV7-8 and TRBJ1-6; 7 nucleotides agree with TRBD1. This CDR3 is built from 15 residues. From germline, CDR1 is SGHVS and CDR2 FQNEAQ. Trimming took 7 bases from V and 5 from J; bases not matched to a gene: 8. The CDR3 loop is CASTKVGTDNSPLHF. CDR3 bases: TGTGCCAGCACCAAGGTTGGGACAGATAATTCACCCCTCCACTTT.

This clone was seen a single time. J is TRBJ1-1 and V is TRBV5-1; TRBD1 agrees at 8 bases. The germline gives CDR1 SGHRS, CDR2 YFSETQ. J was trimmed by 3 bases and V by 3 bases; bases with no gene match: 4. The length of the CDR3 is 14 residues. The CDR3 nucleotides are TGCGCCAGCAGCTCGGACAGGGCGTACACTGAAGCTTTCTTT. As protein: CASSSDRAYTEAFF.

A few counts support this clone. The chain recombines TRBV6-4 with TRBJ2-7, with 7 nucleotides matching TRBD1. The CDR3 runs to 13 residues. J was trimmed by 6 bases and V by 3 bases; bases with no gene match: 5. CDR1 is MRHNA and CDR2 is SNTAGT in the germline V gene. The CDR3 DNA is TGTGCCAGCAGTGAAGGGGACAGAAGCGAGCAGTACTTC. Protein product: CASSEGDRSEQYF.

Here the CDR3 DNA reads TGCGCCAGCAGCTTGAATGGGGGGGGCAGTGAAAAACTGTTTTTT. It encodes CASSLNGGGSEKLFF. This chain links TRBV5-1 with TRBJ1-4; D perhaps matches TRBD1 (6 bases). Deletions cut 1 base from V and 7 bases from J, with 14 bases between. Germline lookup yields CDR1 SGHRS and CDR2 YFSETQ. This CDR3 comprises 15 residues. Full variable domain (rest looked up from reference TRBV5-1 and TRBJ1-4): KAGVTQTPRYLIKTRGQQVTLSCSPISGHRSVSWYQQTPGQGLQFLFEYFSETQRNKGNFPGRFSGRQFSNSRSEMNVSTLELGDSALYLCASSLNGGGSEKLFFGSGTQLSVL.